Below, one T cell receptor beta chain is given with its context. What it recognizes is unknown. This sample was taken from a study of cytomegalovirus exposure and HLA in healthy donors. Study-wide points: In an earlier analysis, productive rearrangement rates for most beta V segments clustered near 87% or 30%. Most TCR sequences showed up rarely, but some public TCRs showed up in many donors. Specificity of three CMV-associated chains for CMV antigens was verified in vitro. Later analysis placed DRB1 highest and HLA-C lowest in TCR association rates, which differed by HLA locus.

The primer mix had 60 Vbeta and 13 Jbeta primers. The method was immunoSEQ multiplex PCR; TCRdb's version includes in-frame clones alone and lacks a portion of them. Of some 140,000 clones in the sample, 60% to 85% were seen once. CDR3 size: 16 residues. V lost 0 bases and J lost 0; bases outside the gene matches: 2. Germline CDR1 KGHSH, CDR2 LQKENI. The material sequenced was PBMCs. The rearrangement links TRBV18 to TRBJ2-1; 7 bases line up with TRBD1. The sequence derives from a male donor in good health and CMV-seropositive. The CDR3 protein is CASSPPGQSSYNEQFF. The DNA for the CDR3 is TGTGCCAGCTCACCACCGGGACAGAGCTCCTACAATGAGCAGTTCTTC. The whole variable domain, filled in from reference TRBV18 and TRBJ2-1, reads NAGVMQNPRHLVRRRGQEARLRCSPMKGHSHVYWYRQLPEEGLKFMVYLQKENIIDESGMPKERFSAEFPKEGPSILRIQQVVRGDSAAYFCASSPPGQSSYNEQFFGPGTRLTVL.